The 5 T cell receptor beta chains listed next were all sequenced from one sample in a study of T cell clonotyping in hematopoietic cell transplantation. The assay was immunoSEQ multiplex PCR, and TCRdb's table has in-frame clones only and misses some. The sample contains tens of thousands of clones, around 85% of which appear only once. Time point of the sample: recipient sample about 28 days before transplant, after cytoreduction. Sequencing used peripheral blood mononuclear cells, obtained before stem cell transplant. The source is a man aged 55 to 70 with acute myeloid leukemia. Some clones in this sample may be carry-over from other donors' samples.

The chain links TRBV23-1 to TRBJ2-1, with TRBD2 as a possible D gene (6 bases). Being an ORF, TRBV23-1 has a function that is uncertain. The CDR3 spans 16 residues. V dropped 6 bases and J dropped 3 bases, with 18 bases sitting between them. The CDR3 loop reads CASSQCGARRYNEQFF. In nucleotides, the CDR3 is TGCGCCAGCAGCCAGTGCGGGGCACGACGCTACAATGAGCAGTTCTTC.

The chain uses TRBV4-1 and TRBJ1-6; no definite D call. The CDR3 length is 15 residues. V was pared by 3 bases and J by 12 bases, with 18 bases between. Germline CDR1 is MGHRA and CDR2 is YSYEKL. The CDR3 here is CASSHTDKSAQPLHF. Written as DNA, the CDR3 is TGCGCCAGCAGCCACACAGACAAATCGGCCCAACCCCTCCACTTT.

This chain joins TRBV9 and TRBJ2-2; no clear D gene. The CDR3 is 13 amino acids. V was pared by 3 bases and J by 6 bases, with 9 bases between. Looked up from germline, CDR1 is SGDLS and CDR2 is YYNGEE. As DNA, the CDR3 is TGTGCCAGCAGCGCTACAGTTTCCGGGGAGCTGTTTTTT. Its protein product is CASSATVSGELFF. The full variable domain, with the rest looked up from reference TRBV9 and TRBJ2-2, is DSGVTQTPKHLITATGQRVTLRCSPRSGDLSVYWYQQSLDQGLQFLIQYYNGEERAKGNILERFSAQQFPDLHSELNLSSLELGDSALYFCASSATVSGELFFGEGSRLTVL.

The CDR3 here is CASSTTSGGTDTQYF. The DNA for the CDR3 is TGTGCCAGTAGTACGACTAGCGGGGGCACAGATACGCAGTATTTT. V gene TRBV19 combines with J gene TRBJ2-3; TRBD2 matches at 11 bases. CDR3 size: 15 residues. Trimming cost V 4 bases and J 1 base; bases outside gene matches: 1. Germline CDR1 LNHDA, CDR2 SQIVND (reference sequence).

The chain combines TRBV19 with TRBJ1-3; D is possibly TRBD1 (6 bases). CDR3 length: 16 amino acids. CDR1 and CDR2 from the germline V gene are LNHDA and SQIVND (reference sequence). V lost 5 bases and J lost 0, with 14 bases in between. For the CDR3, the DNA is TGTGCCAGTAGTCCCGTGGACAGCGTCTCTGGAAACACCATATATTTT. Protein sequence: CASSPVDSVSGNTIYF. Looking up the rest from reference TRBV19 and TRBJ1-3 gives the full variable domain: DGGITQSPKYLFRKEGQNVTLSCEQNLNHDAMYWYRQDPGQGLRLIYYSQIVNDFQKGDIAEGYSVSREKKESFPLTVTSAQKNPTAFYLCASSPVDSVSGNTIYFGEGSWLTVV.